This TCR beta chain was retrieved from a study of T-cell memory formation after mild COVID-19. This clonotype was seen more than once but under ten times. Trimming took 5 bases from V and 2 from J, leaving 19 bases between them. Per germline, CDR1 SGHRS and CDR2 YFSETQ. The CDR3 consists of 16 residues. TCRdb reprocessed the 5' RACE reads via MiXCR and lists one record per CDR3 protein. The sample shows some 250,000 distinct CDR3 sequences, approximately 9% of them seen only once. This clonotype was obtained from a man in his late teens or twenties who had mild COVID-19 (a few samples of this study predate the infection). Cell type and time point are not known. The sequenced sample was PBMCs or a T cell subset sorted from them (not recorded which). The chain is built from TRBV5-1 and TRBJ2-5, with a weak D call TRBD1 (6 bases). CDR3 bases: TGCGCCAGCAGAGAACAGGGTACCTCAGCGCAAGAGACCCAGTACTTC. Translation gives CASREQGTSAQETQYF.